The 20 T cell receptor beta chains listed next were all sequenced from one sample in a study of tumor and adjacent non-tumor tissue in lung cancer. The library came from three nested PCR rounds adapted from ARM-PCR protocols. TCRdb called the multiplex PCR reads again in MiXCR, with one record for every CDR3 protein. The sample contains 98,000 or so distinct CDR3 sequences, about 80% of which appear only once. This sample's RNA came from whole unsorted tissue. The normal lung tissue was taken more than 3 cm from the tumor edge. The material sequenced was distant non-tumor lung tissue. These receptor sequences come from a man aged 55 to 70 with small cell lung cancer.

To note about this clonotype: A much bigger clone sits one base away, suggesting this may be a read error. In DNA form, the CDR3 reads TGCAATGCTAGCTGGGAAAAACTGTTTTTT. This codes for CNASWEKLFF. V gene TRBV20-1 combines with J gene TRBJ1-4, with D uncertain. The CDR3 sequence is 10 residues long. The germline CDR1 and CDR2 sequences are DFQATT and SNEGSKA (reference sequence).

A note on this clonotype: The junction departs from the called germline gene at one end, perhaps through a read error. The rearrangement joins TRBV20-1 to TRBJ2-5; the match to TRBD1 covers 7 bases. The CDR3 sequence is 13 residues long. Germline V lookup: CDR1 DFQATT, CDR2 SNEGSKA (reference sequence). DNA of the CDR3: TGCGGTGCTAGTAAGGGGGCTAGGGAGACCCAGTACTTC. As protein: CGASKGARETQYF.

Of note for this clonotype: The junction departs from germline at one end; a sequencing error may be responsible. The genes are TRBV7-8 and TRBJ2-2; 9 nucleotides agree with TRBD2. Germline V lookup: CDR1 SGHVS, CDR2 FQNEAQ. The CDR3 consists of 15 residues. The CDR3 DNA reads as TGTGCCAGCAGTTACTGCGGGAGGGTGGCCGGGGAGCTGTTTTTC. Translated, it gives CASSYCGRVAGELFF.

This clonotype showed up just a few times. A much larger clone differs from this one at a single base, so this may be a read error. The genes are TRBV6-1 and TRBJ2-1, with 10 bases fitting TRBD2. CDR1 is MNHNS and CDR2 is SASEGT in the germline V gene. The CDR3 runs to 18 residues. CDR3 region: CANSEGVLAGETYNEQFF. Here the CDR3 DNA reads TGTGCCAACAGTGAAGGGGTTCTAGCGGGAGAAACCTACAATGAGCAGTTCTTC.

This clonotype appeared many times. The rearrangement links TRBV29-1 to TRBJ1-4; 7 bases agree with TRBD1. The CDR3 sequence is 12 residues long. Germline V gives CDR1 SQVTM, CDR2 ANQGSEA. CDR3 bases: TGCAAGGGATGGGGACAGCTGGGAAAACTGTTTTTT. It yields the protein CKGWGQLGKLFF.

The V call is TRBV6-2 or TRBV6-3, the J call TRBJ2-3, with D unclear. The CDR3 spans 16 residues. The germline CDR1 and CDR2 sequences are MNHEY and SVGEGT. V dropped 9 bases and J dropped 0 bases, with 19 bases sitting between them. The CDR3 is CASSLRVLSSTDTQYF. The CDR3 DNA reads TGTGCCAGTAGTCTCCGGGTACTATCAAGCACAGATACGCAGTATTTT.

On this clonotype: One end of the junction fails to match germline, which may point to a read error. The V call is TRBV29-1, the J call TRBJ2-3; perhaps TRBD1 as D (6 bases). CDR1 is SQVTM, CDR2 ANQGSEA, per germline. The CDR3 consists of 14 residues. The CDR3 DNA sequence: TGCAGCACGCCGTCAGGGGCGAGCACAGATACTCAGTATTTT. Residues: CSTPSGASTDTQYF.

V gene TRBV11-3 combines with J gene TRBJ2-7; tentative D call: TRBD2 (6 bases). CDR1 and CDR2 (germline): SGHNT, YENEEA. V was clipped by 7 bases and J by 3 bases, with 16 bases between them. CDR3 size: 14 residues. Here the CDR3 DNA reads TGTGCCAGCACTCTTCACGGGGACTTCTACGAGCAGTACTTC. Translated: CASTLHGDFYEQYF.

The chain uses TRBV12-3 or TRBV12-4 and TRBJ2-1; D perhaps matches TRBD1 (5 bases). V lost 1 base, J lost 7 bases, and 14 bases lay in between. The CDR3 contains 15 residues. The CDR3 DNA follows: TGTGCCAGCAGTTTAGGTGAAAGTACAGGTAATGAGCAGTTCTTC. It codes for CASSLGESTGNEQFF.

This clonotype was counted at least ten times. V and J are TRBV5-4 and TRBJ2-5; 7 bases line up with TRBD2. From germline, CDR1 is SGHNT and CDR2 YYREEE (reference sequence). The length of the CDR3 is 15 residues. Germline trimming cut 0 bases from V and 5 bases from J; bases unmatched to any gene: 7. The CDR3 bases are TGTGCCAGCAGCTTGGAGGCGGGAGTGGGGGAGACCCAGTACTTC. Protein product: CASSLEAGVGETQYF.

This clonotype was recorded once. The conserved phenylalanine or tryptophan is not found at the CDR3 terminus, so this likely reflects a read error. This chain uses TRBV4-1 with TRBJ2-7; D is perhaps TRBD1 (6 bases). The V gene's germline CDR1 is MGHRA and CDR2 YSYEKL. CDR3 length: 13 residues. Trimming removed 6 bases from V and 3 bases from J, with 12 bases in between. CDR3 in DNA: TGCGCCAGCAGTATCGACAGGCTCTACGAGCAGTACTCC. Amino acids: CASSIDRLYEQYS.

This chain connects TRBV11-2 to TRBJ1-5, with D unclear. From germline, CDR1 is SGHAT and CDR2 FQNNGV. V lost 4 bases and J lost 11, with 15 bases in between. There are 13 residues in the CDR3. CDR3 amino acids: CASSYDPHRAQHF. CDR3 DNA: TGTGCCAGCAGCTATGACCCGCATAGAGCCCAGCATTTT.

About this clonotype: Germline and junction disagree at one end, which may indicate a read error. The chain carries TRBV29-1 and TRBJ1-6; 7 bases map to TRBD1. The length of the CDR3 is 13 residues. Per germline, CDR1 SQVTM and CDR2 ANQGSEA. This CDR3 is CSVATGWDLPLRF. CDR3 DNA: TGCAGCGTTGCGACAGGGTGGGACTTACCCCTCCGCTTT. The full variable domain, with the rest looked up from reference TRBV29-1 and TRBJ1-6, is SAVISQKPSRDICQRGTSLTIQCQVDSQVTMMFWYRQQPGQSLTLIATANQGSEATYESGFVIDKFPISRPNLTFSTLTVSNMSPEDSSIYLCSVATGWDLPLRFGNGTRLTVT.

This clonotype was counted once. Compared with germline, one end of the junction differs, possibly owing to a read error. The CDR3 DNA reads as TGTGCCAGCAACCCCTCTAGCTTAGGGATAGCCAAAAACATTCAGTACTTT. This gives the protein CASNPSSLGIAKNIQYF. This chain joins TRBV5-6 and TRBJ2-4; a weak D match, TRBD2 (5 bases). Germline V gives CDR1 SGHDT, CDR2 YYEEEE. CDR3 length: 17 residues.

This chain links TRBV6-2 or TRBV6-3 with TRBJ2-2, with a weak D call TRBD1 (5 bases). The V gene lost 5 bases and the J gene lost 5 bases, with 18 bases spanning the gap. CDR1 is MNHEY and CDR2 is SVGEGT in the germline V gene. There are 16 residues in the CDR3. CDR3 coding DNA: TGTGCCAGCAGTCGCCTTGGACACAGGCTAACCGGGGAGCTGTTTTTT. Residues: CASSRLGHRLTGELFF.

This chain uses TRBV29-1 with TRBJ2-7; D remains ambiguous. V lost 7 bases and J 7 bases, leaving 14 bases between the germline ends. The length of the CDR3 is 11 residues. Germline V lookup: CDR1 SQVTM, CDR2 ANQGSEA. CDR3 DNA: TGCAGCGCCCATTTGAACTATGAGCAGTACTTC. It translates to CSAHLNYEQYF.

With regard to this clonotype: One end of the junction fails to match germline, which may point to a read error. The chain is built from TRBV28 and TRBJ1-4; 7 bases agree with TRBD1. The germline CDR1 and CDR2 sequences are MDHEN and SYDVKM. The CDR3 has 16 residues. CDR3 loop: CASSPPGTEGIEKVFF. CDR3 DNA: TGTGCCAGCAGTCCACCCGGGACAGAGGGTATCGAAAAAGTGTTTTTT.

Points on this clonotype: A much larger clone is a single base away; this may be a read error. The CDR3 protein is CASSPTSGEGDTPYF. Here the CDR3 DNA reads TGTGCCAGCAGCCCTACTTCGGGGGAGGGAGATACGCCGTATTTT. The J gene is TRBJ2-3, the V gene TRBV6-4, with 7 bases identical to TRBD2. Germline V gives CDR1 MRHNA, CDR2 SNTAGT. There are 15 residues in the CDR3.

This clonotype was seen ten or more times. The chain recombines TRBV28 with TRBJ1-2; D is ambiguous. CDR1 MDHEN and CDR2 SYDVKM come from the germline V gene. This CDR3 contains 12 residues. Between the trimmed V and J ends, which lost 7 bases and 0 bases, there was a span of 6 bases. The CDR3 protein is CASTPSNYGYTF. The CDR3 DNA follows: TGTGCCAGCACTCCTTCTAACTATGGCTACACCTTC.

CDR3 sequence reads: CAINTMTQYTGELFF. DNA for the CDR3: TGTGCCATCAATACAATGACTCAGTACACCGGGGAGCTGTTTTTT. This chain uses TRBV10-3 with TRBJ2-2, with unresolved D. Between the trimmed V and J ends, which lost 7 bases and 3 bases, there was a span of 15 bases. Germline V gives CDR1 ENHRY, CDR2 SYGVKD. The CDR3 sequence is 15 residues long.